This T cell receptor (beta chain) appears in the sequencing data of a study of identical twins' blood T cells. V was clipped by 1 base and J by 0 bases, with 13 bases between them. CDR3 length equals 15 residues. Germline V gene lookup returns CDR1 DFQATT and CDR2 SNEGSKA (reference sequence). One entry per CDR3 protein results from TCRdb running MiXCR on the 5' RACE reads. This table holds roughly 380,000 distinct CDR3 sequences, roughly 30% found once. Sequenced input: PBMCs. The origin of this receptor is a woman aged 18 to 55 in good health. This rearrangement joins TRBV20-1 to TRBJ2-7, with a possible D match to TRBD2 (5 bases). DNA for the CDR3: TGCAGTGCTAGAGCCTGGCGGGTTTCCTCCTACGAGCAGTACTTC. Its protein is CSARAWRVSSYEQYF.